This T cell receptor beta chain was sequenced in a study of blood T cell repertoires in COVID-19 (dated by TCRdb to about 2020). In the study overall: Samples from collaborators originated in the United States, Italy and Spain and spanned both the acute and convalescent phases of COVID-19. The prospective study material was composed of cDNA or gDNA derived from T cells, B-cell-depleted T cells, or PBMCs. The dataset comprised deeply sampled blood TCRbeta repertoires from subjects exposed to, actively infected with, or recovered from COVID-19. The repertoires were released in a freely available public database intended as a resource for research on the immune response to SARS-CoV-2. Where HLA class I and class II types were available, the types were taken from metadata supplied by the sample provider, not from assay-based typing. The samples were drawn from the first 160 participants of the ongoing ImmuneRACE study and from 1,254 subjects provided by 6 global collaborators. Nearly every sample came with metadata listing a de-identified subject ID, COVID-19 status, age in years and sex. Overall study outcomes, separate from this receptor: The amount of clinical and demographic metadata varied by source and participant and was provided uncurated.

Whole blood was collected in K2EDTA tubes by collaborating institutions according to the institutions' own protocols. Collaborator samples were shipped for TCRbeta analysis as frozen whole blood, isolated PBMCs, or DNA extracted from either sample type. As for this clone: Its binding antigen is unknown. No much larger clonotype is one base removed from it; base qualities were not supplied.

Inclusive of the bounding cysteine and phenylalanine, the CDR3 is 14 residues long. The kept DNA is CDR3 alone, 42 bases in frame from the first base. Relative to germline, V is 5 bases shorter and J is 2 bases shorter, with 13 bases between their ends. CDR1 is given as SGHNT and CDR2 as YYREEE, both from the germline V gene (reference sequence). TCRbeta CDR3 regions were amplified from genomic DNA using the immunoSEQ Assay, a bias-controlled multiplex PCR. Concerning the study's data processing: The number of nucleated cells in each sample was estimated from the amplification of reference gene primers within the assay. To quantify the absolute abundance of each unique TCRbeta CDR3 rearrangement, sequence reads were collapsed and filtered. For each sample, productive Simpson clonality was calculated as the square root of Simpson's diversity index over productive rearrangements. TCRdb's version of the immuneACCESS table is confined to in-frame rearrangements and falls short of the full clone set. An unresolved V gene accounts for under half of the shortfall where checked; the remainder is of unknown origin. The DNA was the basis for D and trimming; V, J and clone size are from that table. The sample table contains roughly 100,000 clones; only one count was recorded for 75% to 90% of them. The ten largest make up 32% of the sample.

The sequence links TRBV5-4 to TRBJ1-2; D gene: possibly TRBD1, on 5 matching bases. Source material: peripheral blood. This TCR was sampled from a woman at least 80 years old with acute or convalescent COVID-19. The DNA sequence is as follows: TGTGCCAGCAGTCGCGTCGGGGGAAACTATGGCTACACCTTC. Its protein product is CASSRVGGNYGYTF.